Listed below are T cell receptor beta chains from one sample, sequenced in a study of T-cell reconstitution after alpha-beta-depleted transplantation in children. Each CDR3 protein is one row after TCRdb ran MiXCR on the PCR reads. Here the sample spans about 300,000 distinct CDR3 sequences, 6.5% to 9% being singletons. This sample comprised peripheral blood, obtained 360 days after TCRalphabeta/CD19-depleted stem cell transplant. Source of these receptors: a female patient aged 2-9 years who had a stem cell transplant for Fanconi anemia, so the T cells may come from the graft donor. The CDR3 runs from the conserved cysteine through the conserved F or W. The order of the fields is clone size, V gene, D gene, J gene, CDR3 protein. The D gene is left open where the match is weak. Size is stated for part of the rows, as once, few or many counts, or as a class when the clone is expanded.

>few|TRBV20-1|NA|TRBJ1-1
CSAEAWGNTEAFF
>few|TRBV28|NA|TRBJ1-2
CASSNKLPSYTF
>NA|TRBV2|NA|TRBJ1-1
CASSERHLKADRGAFF
>many|TRBV9|NA|TRBJ2-1
CASSPDPLPNNEQFF
>many|TRBV5-1|TRBD2|TRBJ2-1
CASSLVAGDYNEQFF
>many|TRBV5-6|TRBD1|TRBJ2-2
CASSPGDRGNTGELFF
>few|TRBV28|TRBD1|TRBJ2-1
CASNKPGQGYNEQFF
>NA|TRBV29-1|NA|TRBJ1-3
CSGRQSSGNTIYF
>many|TRBV12-3/TRBV12-4|TRBD2|TRBJ2-3
CASSPLAGAGTDTQYF
>many|TRBV5-1|NA|TRBJ2-7
CASSFGQSSYEQYF
>many|TRBV29-1|TRBD2|TRBJ2-5
CSGGLAGGPQETQYF
>many|TRBV7-9|NA|TRBJ1-1
CASSQTWGANTEAFF
>few|TRBV7-8|NA|TRBJ1-5
CASSSHTGTGVNASQPQHF
>few|TRBV10-1|NA|TRBJ1-1
CASRRDLGNTEAFF
>NA|TRBV13|NA|TRBJ1-2
CASSSPGSGYTF
>many|TRBV5-5|NA|TRBJ1-1
CASSLNEAFF
>many|TRBV6-1|NA|TRBJ1-1
CASSSPGFVNTEAFF
>many|TRBV29-1|NA|TRBJ2-7
CSVGPKQAPTYEQYF
>many|TRBV6-1|TRBD2|TRBJ2-3
CASSLKGRGSGTDTQYF
>NA|TRBV11-3|TRBD2|TRBJ2-1
CASSPGGPGVDEQFF